The clone carrying this T cell receptor (beta chain) has just one count. The sample originates from a study of OX40 agonist ivuxolimab in advanced cancers. No patient had autoimmune disease or received systemic immunosuppression. TCRdb's table, derived via immunoSEQ multiplex PCR, lists solely in-frame clones and lacks some. This table has about 77,000 clones, over 85% appearing once. Germline loops: CDR1 LNHDA, CDR2 SQIVND (reference sequence). V lost 3 bases and J 4 bases, leaving 15 bases between the germline ends. The CDR3 runs 15 residues. The source was CD4+ or CD8+ T cells sorted from blood, collected in a trial of the OX40 agonist ivuxolimab. V and J are TRBV19 and TRBJ1-1; no firm D call. This receptor was taken from an adult with an advanced solid tumor such as melanoma, head and neck, liver or kidney cancer. CDR3 loop: CASSIAAVEGTEAFF. As DNA, the CDR3 is TGTGCCAGTAGTATTGCCGCCGTAGAGGGCACTGAAGCTTTCTTT.